The clone carrying this T cell receptor (beta chain) was detected many times. This entry belongs to a study of T-cell reconstitution after alpha-beta-depleted transplantation in children. TCRbeta library construction was performed incorporating unique molecular identifiers. TCRdb processed the PCR reads anew with MiXCR; each CDR3 protein has one entry. In the table there are approximately 250,000 distinct CDR3 sequences, about 9.6% of which are singletons. The CDR3 covers 16 residues. The germline CDR1 and CDR2 sequences are SGHDT and YYEEEE. Losses at the gene ends were 2 bases for V and 4 bases for J; bases not matched to a gene: 11.

V gene TRBV5-6 combines with J gene TRBJ2-5; 7 bases match TRBD2. The receptor comes from a human donor who donated a stem cell graft to a child with SCID. The specimen was PBMCs from the stem cell graft donor, collected from the stem cell graft. The CDR3 protein is CASSFPGEGIRETQYF. The CDR3 DNA reads as TGTGCCAGCAGCTTCCCGGGGGAGGGGATACGAGAGACCCAGTACTTC.